The source of this T cell receptor beta chain is a study of T-cell memory formation after mild COVID-19. Overall study: TCR clusters were largely donor specific.

Trimming stripped 3 bases from V and 0 bases from J, with 16 bases between. CDR3 length: 17 residues. This clonotype has a handful of counts. One entry per CDR3 protein results from TCRdb running MiXCR on the 5' RACE reads. The sample lists 70,000 to 100,000 distinct CDR3 sequences; 10% to 15% were seen once. Specimen: PBMCs or a T cell subset sorted from them (not recorded which). The V and J genes are TRBV12-3 or TRBV12-4 and TRBJ2-3; the D is unclear. This TCR was sampled from an adult woman who had mild COVID-19 (a few samples of this study predate the infection). Cell type and time point are not known. DNA for the CDR3: TGTGCCAGCAGTTTGAATTTCCTTGGCGAGAGCACAGATACGCAGTATTTT. Its protein product is CASSLNFLGESTDTQYF.